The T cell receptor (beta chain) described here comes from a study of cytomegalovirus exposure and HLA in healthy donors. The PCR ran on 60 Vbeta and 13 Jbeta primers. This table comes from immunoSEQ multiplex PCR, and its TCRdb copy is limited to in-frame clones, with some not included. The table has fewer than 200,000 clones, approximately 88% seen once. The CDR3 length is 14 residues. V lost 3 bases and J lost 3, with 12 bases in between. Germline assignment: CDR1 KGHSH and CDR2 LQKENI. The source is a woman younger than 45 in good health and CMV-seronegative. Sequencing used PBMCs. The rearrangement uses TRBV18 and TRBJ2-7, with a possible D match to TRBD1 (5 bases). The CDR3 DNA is TGTGCCAGCTCACCCCGAACAGGAGTCTACGAGCAGTACTTC. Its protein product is CASSPRTGVYEQYF.